This note documents a single T cell receptor beta chain sequence. Its specific antigen is unknown. Per-base qualities were not stored, and no clone one base away is much larger. TCRbeta CDR3 regions were amplified from genomic DNA by means of the immunoSEQ Assay, a bias-controlled multiplex PCR. Per the source publication's procedure: The number of nucleated cells in each sample was estimated by amplification of reference gene primers within the assay. To quantify the absolute abundance of each unique TCRbeta CDR3 rearrangement, sequence reads were collapsed and filtered. For each sample, productive Simpson clonality was calculated as the square root of Simpson's diversity index over productive rearrangements. The clones in this table, taken by TCRdb from immuneACCESS, are in-frame only. Not every clone is retained; where verified, under half of the shortfall comes from an unresolved V gene, and the cause of the rest is unknown. V, J and clone size are taken as reported in that table, and D and trimming were inferred from the DNA itself. Across this sample there are 350,000 to 450,000 clones, with 85% seen only once. Under 4% of the sample goes to the ten largest clones.

The data derive from a study of blood T cell repertoires in COVID-19 (dated by TCRdb to 2020 to 2021). Regarding the complete study: Samples covering the acute and convalescent phases of COVID-19 were provided by collaborators in the United States, Italy and Spain. The prospective study material was composed of cDNA or gDNA derived from T cells, B-cell-depleted T cells, or PBMCs. Where available, HLA class I and class II types were obtained from metadata supplied by the sample provider rather than from assay-based typing. The repertoires were released in a freely available public database intended as a resource for research on the immune response to SARS-CoV-2. Samples were obtained from the ongoing ImmuneRACE study (first 160 participants) and from over 1,000 subjects provided by 6 global collaborators. Subjects who had been exposed to COVID-19, were actively infected with it, or had recovered from it provided the deeply sampled blood TCRbeta repertoires that made up the dataset. The sample metadata nearly always contained a de-identified subject ID, COVID-19 status, age in years and sex.

What the work shows at the level of the full study, not this receptor alone: The quantity of clinical and demographic metadata differed by source and by participant and was supplied without curation.

The collaborating institutions used their own protocols to collect whole blood in K2EDTA tubes. For TCRbeta analysis, collaborators shipped samples as frozen whole blood, isolated PBMCs, or DNA extracted from either of those sample types. The germline V gene sets CDR1 to MGHRA and CDR2 to YSYEKL. Inclusive of the bounding cysteine and phenylalanine, the CDR3 is 19 residues long. Kept here is only the CDR3 DNA, which spans 57 bases and is read in frame from base 1. At the junction V is shortened by 3 bases and J by 0 bases; bases outside the gene matches: 9. The origin of this receptor is a woman younger than 35 with acute or convalescent COVID-19. Sequenced input: peripheral blood. The chain is made from TRBV4-1 and TRBJ1-4, with 11 bases in between that match TRBD1. The base sequence is TGCGCCAGCAGCCAGGGAGGCGGACAGGGGGCTGCAACTAATGAAAAACTGTTTTTT. Its translation reads: CASSQGGGQGAATNEKLFF.